One and the same sample provided the 4 T cell receptor beta chains below, sequenced in a study of CD8+ T cells in alopecia areata. Treatment meaning: oral pan-JAK inhibitor, 5-10 mg twice daily. Both peripheral blood and punch biopsies of lesional scalp skin were obtained from patients who had alopecia areata. Extraction and reverse transcription of RNA yielded cDNA as the sequencing template. The assay was immunoSEQ multiplex PCR, and TCRdb's table has in-frame clones only and misses some. This sample has 15,000 to 20,000 clones; approximately 56% occur once, and the top ten carry around 8%. Source: skin, taken at week 4, from a patient treated with tofacitinib. These receptors all come from a human donor with alopecia areata.

The chain couples TRBV28 to TRBJ1-4; maybe TRBD1 (5 bases). V lost 3 bases and J 6 bases, leaving 14 bases between the germline ends. The length of the CDR3 is 15 residues. Germline V CDR1 and CDR2: MDHEN, SYDVKM. The CDR3 region is CASSFGGRGDEKLFF. The CDR3 region has the DNA TGTGCCAGCAGTTTTGGGGGAAGAGGGGATGAAAAACTGTTTTTT.

The chain is built from TRBV4-3 and TRBJ1-2; D uncertain. V gave up 1 base and J gave up 2 bases, with 8 bases separating them. Germline lookup yields CDR1 LGHNA and CDR2 YSLEER. The CDR3 runs to 14 residues. CDR3 protein: CASSQGIINYGYTF. CDR3 DNA: TGCGCCAGCAGCCAAGGAATTATAAACTATGGCTACACCTTC.

The genes are TRBV29-1 and TRBJ2-7; D unresolved. The V end was cut by 6 bases, the J end by 1 base, with 16 bases between. In germline, CDR1 is SQVTM, CDR2 ANQGSEA. This CDR3 region has 14 residues. Here the CDR3 DNA reads TGCAGCGTGGCTGGGCCTCCAGGATCCTACGAGCAGTACTTC. The encoded protein is CSVAGPPGSYEQYF.

This chain connects TRBV5-1 to TRBJ1-5; 7 nucleotides agree with TRBD1. Germline V gene sequence: CDR1 SGHRS, CDR2 YFSETQ. J was trimmed by 6 bases and V by 4 bases; bases with no gene match: 4. This CDR3 is built from 13 residues. The CDR3, as DNA: TGCGCCAGCAGCGACAGGGTAGGTCAGCCCCAGCATTTT. Translating gives CASSDRVGQPQHF.